This is a list of T cell receptor beta chains from one sample in a study of T cell responses to AZD1222 COVID-19 vaccine. The table came from immunoSEQ multiplex PCR; TCRdb's copy has only in-frame clones and leaves some out. The sample consists of about 150,000 clones, roughly nine tenths of them appearing once. The sequenced sample was peripheral blood, obtained on day 0 of AZD1222 vaccination. The receptor set was obtained from an adult in good health. The CDR3 runs from the conserved cysteine through the conserved F or W. The D gene is left open where the match is weak. Rows may omit the clone size; those that give it use once, few, many or a size class.

D: -
V: TRBV5-4
size: -
J: TRBJ2-7
CDR3: CASSLEGEQYF
DNA: TGTGCCAGCAGCTTGGAAGGCGAGCAGTACTTC

D: -
V: TRBV6-2/TRBV6-3
size: -
J: TRBJ2-7
CDR3: CASSYSILIYEQYF
DNA: TGTGCCAGCAGTTACTCGATACTGATCTACGAGCAGTACTTC

D: -
V: TRBV9
size: -
J: TRBJ2-1
CDR3: CASSVSALLRYDEQFF
DNA: TGTGCCAGCAGCGTATCAGCACTATTGAGGTACGATGAGCAGTTCTTC

D: -
V: TRBV6-6
size: -
J: TRBJ2-5
CDR3: CASSYIQLQETQYF
DNA: TGTGCCAGCAGTTACATACAACTCCAAGAGACCCAGTACTTC

D: -
V: TRBV18
size: -
J: TRBJ1-5
CDR3: CASSSQGPNQPQHF
DNA: TGTGCCAGCTCATCTCAGGGGCCGAATCAGCCCCAGCATTTT

D: TRBD1
V: TRBV4-1
size: -
J: TRBJ1-2
CDR3: CASSPDRGRFNGYTF
DNA: TGCGCCAGCAGCCCCGACAGGGGGCGATTTAATGGCTACACCTTC

D: -
V: TRBV7-9
size: -
J: TRBJ1-2
CDR3: CASSLRTRGYTF
DNA: TGTGCCAGCAGCTTACGGACACGGGGCTACACCTTC

D: -
V: TRBV19
size: -
J: TRBJ2-7
CDR3: CASSPRVGNSYEQYF
DNA: TGTGCCAGTAGCCCCCGGGTGGGGAACTCCTACGAGCAGTACTTC

D: -
V: TRBV18
size: -
J: TRBJ1-1
CDR3: CASSPLDSRVAFF
DNA: TGTGCCAGCTCACCATTAGACAGTAGGGTAGCTTTCTTT

D: TRBD1
V: TRBV6-2/TRBV6-3
size: -
J: TRBJ1-1
CDR3: CASSPGRVRGAEAFF
DNA: TGTGCCAGCAGTCCGGGCAGGGTCAGGGGGGCTGAAGCTTTCTTT

D: TRBD1
V: TRBV6-5
size: -
J: TRBJ2-7
CDR3: CASSFRGLYEQYF
DNA: TGTGCCAGCAGTTTCAGGGGGCTCTACGAGCAGTACTTC

D: -
V: TRBV29-1
size: few
J: TRBJ2-3
CDR3: CSVEWAEGLDTQYF
DNA: TGCAGCGTTGAATGGGCGGAGGGGCTAGATACGCAGTATTTT

D: -
V: TRBV7-9
size: -
J: TRBJ1-1
CDR3: CASSLRQVGTEAFF
DNA: TGTGCCAGCAGCCTTCGGCAGGTTGGCACTGAAGCTTTCTTT

D: TRBD1
V: TRBV2
size: -
J: TRBJ1-5
CDR3: CASGLNPDSGGRGNQPQHF
DNA: TGTGCCAGCGGCTTGAATCCAGACTCAGGGGGCCGGGGCAATCAGCCCCAGCATTTT

D: -
V: TRBV5-1
size: -
J: TRBJ2-2
CDR3: CASSSQTPVGAGELFF
DNA: TGCGCCAGCAGCTCCCAAACTCCGGTAGGCGCCGGGGAGCTGTTTTTT

D: -
V: TRBV2
size: -
J: TRBJ1-1
CDR3: CASSELGRTNTEAFF
DNA: TGTGCCAGCAGTGAATTGGGCAGGACCAACACTGAAGCTTTCTTT

D: -
V: TRBV2
size: -
J: TRBJ2-5
CDR3: CASQTLARETQYF
DNA: TGTGCCAGCCAGACTCTAGCGAGAGAGACCCAGTACTTC

D: TRBD2
V: TRBV3-1/TRBV3-2
size: -
J: TRBJ2-7
CDR3: CASTSSSGSIYEQYF
DNA: TGTGCCAGCACTTCTTCTAGCGGGAGTATCTACGAGCAGTACTTC

D: -
V: TRBV6-6
size: -
J: TRBJ1-1
CDR3: CASRLQAYTEAFF
DNA: TGTGCCAGCAGATTACAGGCTTACACTGAAGCTTTCTTT

D: -
V: TRBV5-4
size: -
J: TRBJ1-3
CDR3: CASSSGRDSGNTIYF
DNA: TGTGCCAGCAGCTCCGGACGGGACTCTGGAAACACCATATATTTT

D: -
V: TRBV15
size: once
J: TRBJ1-5
CDR3: CATSRDTGISNQPQHF
DNA: TGTGCCACCAGCAGAGACACAGGGATTAGCAATCAGCCCCAGCATTTT

D: -
V: TRBV18
size: -
J: TRBJ1-4
CDR3: CASSAARTENEKLFF
DNA: TGTGCCAGCTCAGCCGCCCGGACAGAGAATGAAAAACTGTTTTTT

D: -
V: TRBV5-5
size: -
J: TRBJ1-4
CDR3: CASSYDGRTNEKLFF
DNA: TGTGCCAGCAGCTATGACGGACGGACTAATGAAAAACTGTTTTTT

D: -
V: TRBV4-1
size: once
J: TRBJ2-7
CDR3: CASSQDLPGSYEQYF
DNA: TGCGCCAGCAGCCAAGATCTCCCGGGGTCCTACGAGCAGTACTTC

D: TRBD1
V: TRBV5-1
size: -
J: TRBJ2-3
CDR3: CASSLRGLGTDTQYF
DNA: TGCGCCAGCAGCTTGAGGGGGCTGGGCACAGATACGCAGTATTTT

D: -
V: TRBV29-1
size: -
J: TRBJ1-1
CDR3: CSVVAGPTEAFF
DNA: TGCAGCGTTGTGGCAGGGCCAACTGAAGCTTTCTTT

D: TRBD1
V: TRBV10-3
size: -
J: TRBJ1-4
CDR3: CAISLQGEKLFF
DNA: TGTGCCATCAGTTTACAGGGGGAAAAACTGTTTTTT

D: -
V: TRBV2
size: -
J: TRBJ1-2
CDR3: CASTLRPGPTYGYTF
DNA: TGTGCCAGCACTCTACGGCCGGGACCGACATATGGCTACACCTTC

D: -
V: TRBV5-6
size: -
J: TRBJ1-1
CDR3: CASSLRDTEAFF
DNA: TGTGCCAGCAGCTTACGGGACACTGAAGCTTTCTTT

D: -
V: TRBV5-1
size: -
J: TRBJ2-2
CDR3: CASSLEPAGNTGELFF
DNA: TGCGCCAGCAGCTTGGAGCCAGCGGGGAACACCGGGGAGCTGTTTTTT

D: -
V: TRBV5-1
size: -
J: TRBJ1-3
CDR3: CASSTEGFVGNTIYF
DNA: TGCGCCAGCAGCACAGAGGGGTTTGTCGGAAACACCATATATTTT

D: -
V: TRBV25-1
size: -
J: TRBJ2-7
CDR3: CASRGTAYEQYF
DNA: TGTGCCAGCCGGGGGACAGCCTACGAGCAGTACTTC

D: TRBD1
V: TRBV5-1
size: once
J: TRBJ1-2
CDR3: CASSFPDRALGYTF
DNA: TGCGCCAGCAGCTTCCCGGACAGGGCTTTGGGCTACACCTTC

D: TRBD1
V: TRBV2
size: -
J: TRBJ1-5
CDR3: CASNSRTGTQPQHF
DNA: TGTGCCAGCAACTCCCGGACAGGGACTCAGCCCCAGCATTTT

D: -
V: TRBV19
size: -
J: TRBJ1-4
CDR3: CASSPNLGRSREKLFF
DNA: TGTGCCAGTAGTCCGAATCTCGGGAGGTCTAGGGAAAAACTGTTTTTT